Shown below are 24 T cell receptor beta chains from a single sample sequenced in a study of blood T cell repertoires in COVID-19 (dated by TCRdb to the early 2020s). Library preparation used the immunoSEQ multiplex PCR assay. Drawn from immuneACCESS, this table holds only the in-frame rearrangements with V and J called that TCRdb kept. Clones are partly lost; checked studies trace under half to an unresolved V gene and leave the rest unexplained. The sample includes about 76,000 clones, with about 93% observed a single time. The ten largest clonotypes hold 5.5% to 6% of the sample. The sequencing sample was made of peripheral blood. All receptors come from a human donor in a cohort sampled during active COVID-19.

V gene TRBV11-3 combines with J gene TRBJ2-2; the D gene is possibly TRBD1 (5 bases). V gave up 5 bases and J gave up 0 bases, with 13 bases separating them. CDR1 SGHNT and CDR2 YENEEA come from the germline V gene. This CDR3 region has 16 residues. CDR3 bases: TGTGCCAGCAGCACGACAGACAGCGCGAACACCGGGGAGCTGTTTTTT. It specifies CASSTTDSANTGELFF.

V usage is TRBV3-1 (or the pseudogene TRBV3-2) and J usage is TRBJ2-5, with 13 nucleotides matching TRBD2. The CDR3 length is 16 residues. Germline assignment: CDR1 LGHDT and CDR2 YNNKEL (reference sequence). V gave up 4 bases and J gave up 5 bases; unmatched junction bases: 7. The CDR3 DNA reads TGTGCCAGCAGCCCACGACTAGCGGGGGGTGGGGAGACCCAGTACTTC. This encodes CASSPRLAGGGETQYF.

CDR3 sequence reads: CASRSSGGNTEAFF. CDR3 nucleotide sequence: TGTGCCAGCAGATCCTCGGGGGGGAACACTGAAGCTTTCTTT. The chain joins TRBV7-3 to TRBJ1-1, with a possible D match to TRBD1 (5 bases). CDR1 is SGHTA and CDR2 is FQGTGA in the germline V gene. With 6 bases removed from V and 1 base from J, the gap between germline ends came to 12 bases. CDR3 length: 14 amino acids.

Note on this clone: The junction differs from germline at one of its ends, possibly a read error. This sequence joins TRBV5-1 and TRBJ1-2; 9 bases are shared with TRBD1. The CDR3 is 13 residues long. Germline V lookup: CDR1 SGHRS, CDR2 YFSETQ. The CDR3 loop is CASSLGTGTGYTF. As DNA, the CDR3 is TGCGCCAGCAGTTTGGGGACAGGGACTGGCTACACCTTC.

The V and J genes are TRBV9 and TRBJ2-5, with 7 positions matching TRBD1. CDR1 is SGDLS and CDR2 is YYNGEE in the germline V gene. This CDR3 comprises 17 residues. V lost 2 bases to trimming and J lost 2 bases; unmatched junction nucleotides: 12. Here the CDR3 reads CASSVPTGTDSQETQYF. CDR3 DNA: TGTGCCAGCAGCGTTCCAACCGGGACAGACTCACAAGAGACCCAGTACTTC.

The rearrangement joins TRBV27 to TRBJ2-7; 7 nucleotides align to TRBD2. V was pared by 3 bases and J by 3 bases, with 8 bases of the junction left unmatched. Per the germline V gene, CDR1 is MNHEY and CDR2 is SMNVEV (reference sequence). The CDR3 runs to 15 residues. The CDR3 DNA reads as TGTGCCAGCAGTTTCTTGGGGGGGAGGAACTACGAGCAGTACTTC. Translated: CASSFLGGRNYEQYF.

The V gene is TRBV9, the J gene TRBJ2-1; TRBD1 matches 7 bases. CDR1 is SGDLS and CDR2 is YYNGEE in the germline V gene. Trimming removed 4 bases from V and 1 base from J; junction bases left unmatched: 5. This CDR3 spans 15 amino acids. The CDR3 reads CASSPRDRSYNEQFF. For the CDR3, the DNA is TGTGCCAGCAGCCCTCGGGACAGATCCTACAATGAGCAGTTCTTC.

This rearrangement joins TRBV6-2 or TRBV6-3 to TRBJ2-7; 8 nucleotides agree with TRBD1. The CDR3 runs to 15 residues. CDR1 MNHEY and CDR2 SVGEGT come from the germline V gene. Trimming at V came to 4 bases and at J to 1 base, leaving 6 bases not matched to a gene. The CDR3 sequence is CASSSGQGLSYEQYF. DNA for the CDR3: TGTGCCAGCAGTTCCGGACAGGGCCTATCCTACGAGCAGTACTTC.

Here the CDR3 DNA reads TGCGCCAGCAGGCGGGAAATGAACACTGAAGCTTTCTTT. Its translation: CASRREMNTEAFF. The chain joins TRBV5-1 to TRBJ1-1; no clear D gene. Per the germline V gene, CDR1 is SGHRS and CDR2 is YFSETQ. The CDR3 has 13 amino acids. Trimming removed 5 bases at V and 0 bases at J, with 8 bases between. The variable domain in full, with the rest retrieved from reference TRBV5-1 and TRBJ1-1, is KAGVTQTPRYLIKTRGQQVTLSCSPISGHRSVSWYQQTPGQGLQFLFEYFSETQRNKGNFPGRFSGRQFSNSRSEMNVSTLELGDSALYLCASRREMNTEAFFGQGTRLTVV.

V is TRBV7-6 and J is TRBJ1-6; D call uncertain. This CDR3 region has 12 residues. Trimming cost V 5 bases and J 8 bases, with 7 bases left between them. Looked up from germline, CDR1 is SGHVS and CDR2 is FNYEAQ. The CDR3 sequence: CASSPGYSPLHF. The CDR3 DNA follows: TGTGCCAGCAGCCCGGGATATTCACCCCTCCACTTT.

This clone turned up a few times. The rearrangement joins TRBV12-3 or TRBV12-4 to TRBJ1-2; 10 nucleotides agree with TRBD1. The CDR3 runs to 12 residues. V dropped 6 bases and J dropped 11; count of bases not matched to a gene: 6. This chain's CDR3 is CASSDRDRGYTF. The CDR3 DNA reads as TGTGCCAGCAGCGACAGGGACAGGGGTTACACCTTC.

This CDR3 reads CASSSPRASDTQYF. The CDR3 DNA is TGTGCCAGCAGTTCTCCCAGAGCGTCCGATACGCAGTATTTT. This chain connects TRBV6-8 to TRBJ2-3; D ambiguous. Trimming shortened V by 4 bases and J by 6 bases, and 14 bases separated the two germline ends. CDR3 length equals 14 residues. Germline CDR1 is MNHGY and CDR2 is SAAAGT.

CDR3 DNA: TGTGCCAGTACGGGACAGCGACAAGAGACCCAGTACTTC. Amino acid sequence: CASTGQRQETQYF. The J gene is TRBJ2-5, the V gene TRBV19, with 7 bases lining up with TRBD1. Germline values: CDR1 LNHDA, CDR2 SQIVND (reference sequence). There are 13 residues in the CDR3. J gave up 2 bases and V 7 bases, and 4 bases lay outside the gene matches.

This chain joins TRBV20-1 and TRBJ2-1; D gene ambiguous. With 3 bases removed from V and 7 bases from J, the gap between germline ends came to 4 bases. This CDR3 contains 10 residues. Germline V gene sequence: CDR1 DFQATT, CDR2 SNEGSKA (reference sequence). The CDR3 here is CSASQNEQFF. The CDR3 DNA sequence: TGCAGTGCTAGCCAGAATGAGCAGTTCTTC.

This chain uses TRBV21-1 with TRBJ2-1; TRBD2, the table's D call, was not compared with the DNA. TRBV21-1 is a pseudogene locus. The CDR3 length is 16 residues. The CDR3 region is CASSKGKWRGLPRVFF. The CDR3 DNA sequence: TGTGCCAGCAGCAAAGGGAAGTGGCGGGGCCTTCCTCGGGTGTTCTTC.

The chain employs TRBV6-6 and TRBJ1-3; D is perhaps TRBD1 (5 bases). With 2 bases removed from V and 0 bases from J, the gap between germline ends came to 8 bases. The CDR3 runs 15 residues. From germline, CDR1 is MNHNY and CDR2 SVGAGI (reference sequence). The CDR3 DNA sequence: TGTGCCAGCAGTTACGCCAGGGACTCTGGAAACACCATATATTTT. Translated, it gives CASSYARDSGNTIYF.

The chain combines TRBV4-2 with TRBJ2-7, with 7 bases that match TRBD1. The germline gives CDR1 LGHNA, CDR2 YNFKEQ. V was pared by 4 bases and J by 6 bases, with 6 bases of the junction left unmatched. The CDR3 has 13 residues. The CDR3 DNA sequence: TGTGCCAGCAGCCCATACAGGGGCGGCGAGCAGTACTTC. This gives the protein CASSPYRGGEQYF.

The rearrangement links TRBV6-5 to TRBJ1-5; 11 positions agree with TRBD1. The germline V gene has CDR1 MNHEY and CDR2 SVGAGI. The CDR3 has 15 amino acids. Trimming cost V 6 bases and J 9 bases; bases outside gene matches: 10. The CDR3 DNA reads TGTGCCAGCAGCCCGGACAGGGGGCCAGGTTTGCCCCAGCATTTT. This sequence encodes CASSPDRGPGLPQHF.

The rearrangement links TRBV7-2 to TRBJ2-1, with a tentative D call TRBD2 (6 bases). The V and J ends lost 2 bases and 9 bases respectively, with 14 bases between them. Germline values: CDR1 SGHTA, CDR2 FQGNSA. This CDR3 is built from 14 residues. In DNA form, the CDR3 reads TGTGCCAGCAGCTTAAGTGGGGGGACTGGTGAGCAGTTCTTC. It codes for CASSLSGGTGEQFF.

The chain uses TRBV9 and TRBJ1-2, with TRBD1 identical over 8 bases. The CDR3 spans 13 residues. Trimming removed 4 bases from V and 7 bases from J; junction bases left unmatched: 6. Germline values: CDR1 SGDLS, CDR2 YYNGEE. The chain's CDR3 is CASSSDRGSGYTF. The CDR3 bases are TGTGCCAGCAGCTCAGACAGGGGAAGTGGCTACACCTTC. Using reference TRBV9 and TRBJ1-2 for the parts outside the CDR3, the full variable domain is DSGVTQTPKHLITATGQRVTLRCSPRSGDLSVYWYQQSLDQGLQFLIQYYNGEERAKGNILERFSAQQFPDLHSELNLSSLELGDSALYFCASSSDRGSGYTFGSGTRLTVV.

This chain joins TRBV4-1 and TRBJ2-1; a possible D gene is TRBD2 (6 bases). Trimming shortened V by 0 bases and J by 2 bases, and 14 bases separated the two germline ends. Germline-derived CDR1 and CDR2 are MGHRA and YSYEKL. This CDR3 contains 17 residues. The CDR3 DNA reads TGCGCCAGCAGCCAAGAGATTGGGGACTCAACCTACAATGAGCAGTTCTTC. It codes for CASSQEIGDSTYNEQFF.

This rearrangement joins TRBV19 to TRBJ2-7; 11 nucleotides match TRBD1. This CDR3 has 12 amino acids. V trimming: 9 bases; J trimming: 5 bases; junction bases outside the gene matches: 3. Germline V gene sequence: CDR1 LNHDA, CDR2 SQIVND (reference sequence). CDR3 in amino acids: CASRTGGNEQYF. The CDR3 DNA reads TGTGCCAGCCGGACAGGGGGCAACGAGCAGTACTTC. The entire variable domain, with the rest obtained from reference TRBV19 and TRBJ2-7, is as follows: DGGITQSPKYLFRKEGQNVTLSCEQNLNHDAMYWYRQDPGQGLRLIYYSQIVNDFQKGDIAEGYSVSREKKESFPLTVTSAQKNPTAFYLCASRTGGNEQYFGPGTRLTVT.

The chain is built from TRBV5-5 and TRBJ1-3; D unclear. CDR1 and CDR2 from the germline V gene are SGHKS and YYEKEE (reference sequence). The CDR3 is 15 amino acids. The V gene lost 0 bases and the J gene lost 0 bases, with 7 bases spanning the gap. The CDR3 sequence is CASSLATDSGNTIYF. The CDR3 DNA reads as TGTGCCAGCAGCTTGGCCACAGACTCTGGAAACACCATATATTTT.

V usage is TRBV6-5 and J usage is TRBJ1-2; TRBD1 is a possible D gene (6 bases). The CDR3 is made up of 14 amino acids. Germline V gene lookup returns CDR1 MNHEY and CDR2 SVGAGI. V lost 5 bases and J lost 5, with 15 bases in between. The CDR3 sequence: CASSKRQELYGYTF. CDR3 sequence (DNA): TGTGCCAGCAGTAAGCGACAGGAATTATATGGCTACACCTTC.